A selection of T cell receptor beta chains follows, all from one sample in a study of T cell responses to AZD1222 COVID-19 vaccine. Clones were read by immunoSEQ multiplex PCR, and TCRdb kept only the in-frame ones, dropping some. This sample has roughly 190,000 clones, with roughly 90% found just once. Specimen: peripheral blood, collected 28 days after the second AZD1222 dose. The origin of the receptors is an adult who received the AZD1222 COVID-19 vaccine. Each CDR3 is given with its conserved first and last residue. Fields, in order: V gene, clone size, J gene, D gene, CDR3 protein, CDR3 DNA. A D gene is named only where the DNA matches it firmly. The size entry is marked missing in some rows and otherwise reads once, few, many or a size class.

TRBV7-2,-,TRBJ1-3,-,CASSSHRNSGNTIYF,TGTGCCAGCAGTTCCCACAGGAACTCTGGAAACACCATATATTTT
TRBV4-3,-,TRBJ2-3,-,CASSQDPPAAHSTDTQYF,TGCGCCAGCAGCCAAGATCCCCCAGCGGCTCATAGCACAGATACGCAGTATTTT
TRBV14,once,TRBJ2-5,TRBD2,CASSPTGGYKETQYF,TGTGCCAGCAGCCCGACGGGAGGATACAAAGAGACCCAGTACTTC
TRBV5-1,-,TRBJ2-7,-,CASSLDFGALSSYEQYF,TGCGCCAGCAGCTTGGATTTCGGGGCCCTCAGCTCCTACGAGCAGTACTTC
TRBV5-1,-,TRBJ2-5,TRBD2,CASEQGAGGETQYF,TGCGCCAGCGAACAGGGTGCGGGAGGAGAGACCCAGTACTTC
TRBV6-5,-,TRBJ1-2,-,CASLTTDYGYTF,TGTGCCAGTCTTACGACAGACTATGGCTACACCTTC
TRBV6-5,-,TRBJ2-1,TRBD1,CASSLDRAPYNEQFF,TGTGCCAGCAGTCTCGACAGGGCCCCCTACAATGAGCAGTTCTTC
TRBV7-9,-,TRBJ1-2,-,CASSSGPDYTF,TGTGCCAGCAGCAGCGGACCGGACTACACCTTC
TRBV27,-,TRBJ2-7,-,CASSPRRQAYEQYF,TGTGCCAGCTCCCCCCGGCGACAGGCCTACGAGCAGTACTTC
TRBV30,-,TRBJ2-7,-,CAWSRNSFEEQYF,TGTGCCTGGAGCAGAAACAGCTTCGAAGAGCAGTACTTC
TRBV30,-,TRBJ1-2,-,CAWTPGHQSYGYTF,TGTGCCTGGACGCCGGGACACCAGTCCTATGGCTACACCTTC
TRBV6-5,-,TRBJ2-7,TRBD1,CASRETGERYEQYF,TGTGCCAGCAGGGAGACAGGGGAGAGGTACGAGCAGTACTTC
TRBV2,-,TRBJ1-2,-,CASSELGGGYTF,TGTGCCAGCAGTGAACTGGGCGGTGGCTACACCTTC
TRBV5-1,-,TRBJ2-2,-,CASSLLRVNTGELFF,TGCGCCAGCAGCTTGCTGCGGGTGAACACCGGGGAGCTGTTTTTT
TRBV7-8,-,TRBJ2-1,-,CASSLGGRAYNEQFF,TGTGCCAGCAGCTTGGGGGGGCGAGCCTACAATGAGCAGTTCTTC
TRBV3-1/TRBV3-2,-,TRBJ2-3,TRBD1,CASSHRTGESDTQYF,TGTGCCAGCAGCCATAGGACAGGGGAATCAGATACGCAGTATTTT
TRBV5-5,-,TRBJ1-2,-,CASSLAIVTANYGYTF,TGTGCCAGCAGCTTGGCCATCGTGACAGCCAACTATGGCTACACCTTC
TRBV5-4,-,TRBJ1-1,TRBD1,CASSYRTGEAFF,TGTGCCAGCAGCTATCGGACAGGGGAAGCTTTCTTT
TRBV4-1,-,TRBJ1-5,-,CASSRGQNQPQHF,TGCGCCAGCAGCCGTGGACAAAATCAGCCCCAGCATTTT
TRBV7-9,-,TRBJ1-1,-,CASSLRRGRWTEAFF,TGTGCCAGCAGCTTAAGGCGGGGGCGTTGGACTGAAGCTTTCTTT
TRBV6-6,-,TRBJ2-1,-,CASSWGVTNEQFF,TGTGCCAGCAGTTGGGGGGTGACCAATGAGCAGTTCTTC
TRBV4-2,-,TRBJ1-2,-,CASSQAAGSYGYTF,TGTGCCAGCAGCCAGGCCGCAGGATCCTATGGCTACACCTTC
TRBV2,-,TRBJ1-4,-,CASSVRQATNEKLFF,TGTGCCAGCAGTGTTAGACAGGCAACTAATGAAAAACTGTTTTTT
TRBV4-2,-,TRBJ1-6,TRBD1,CASSHPGQGASPLHF,TGTGCCAGCAGCCACCCCGGACAGGGGGCTTCACCCCTCCACTTT
TRBV6-1,-,TRBJ1-2,-,CASSDGGVAYGYTF,TGTGCCAGCAGTGACGGGGGAGTGGCCTATGGCTACACCTTC
TRBV7-3,-,TRBJ2-7,TRBD2,CASSPSGGSSYEQYF,TGTGCCAGCAGCCCCTCTGGCGGGAGTTCCTACGAGCAGTACTTC
TRBV29-1,-,TRBJ1-2,TRBD1,CSVYDRVNYGYTF,TGCAGCGTTTATGACAGGGTCAACTATGGCTACACCTTC
TRBV2,-,TRBJ1-5,TRBD1,CASMPPGGGNQPQHF,TGTGCCAGCATGCCTCCAGGGGGAGGCAATCAGCCCCAGCATTTT
TRBV5-4,-,TRBJ1-1,-,CASSLGQVEAFF,TGTGCCAGCAGCTTAGGTCAGGTTGAAGCTTTCTTT
TRBV4-2,-,TRBJ2-3,-,CASSQDASRPKDTQYF,TGTGCCAGCAGCCAAGACGCTAGTAGGCCAAAAGATACGCAGTATTTT
TRBV27,-,TRBJ1-5,-,CASSLRDNNQPQHF,TGTGCCAGCAGTTTAAGGGACAACAATCAGCCCCAGCATTTT
TRBV27,-,TRBJ2-7,-,CASSFGDAYEQYF,TGTGCCAGCAGTTTTGGGGACGCCTACGAGCAGTACTTC
TRBV4-1,once,TRBJ1-5,-,CASSQVFGDSNQPQHF,TGCGCCAGCAGCCAAGTGTTTGGAGATAGCAATCAGCCCCAGCATTTT
TRBV3-1/TRBV3-2,-,TRBJ2-1,TRBD2,CASSQEEFWLAGLNEQFF,TGTGCCAGCAGCCAAGAAGAGTTTTGGCTAGCGGGCCTTAATGAGCAGTTCTTC
TRBV9,once,TRBJ2-3,-,CASSARPVSDTQYF,TGTGCCAGCAGCGCCAGGCCCGTATCCGATACGCAGTATTTT